A selection of T cell receptor beta chains follows, all from one sample in a study of shared clonotypes between healthy human individuals. Clones were read by immunoSEQ multiplex PCR, and TCRdb kept only the in-frame ones, dropping some. The repertoire consists of about 1.9 million clones, with roughly 93% occurring once and the leading ten covering more than 1.5%. Sequenced sample: naive CD8+ T cells from PBMCs. All receptors derive from a man aged 18 to 30 in good health. Some clones in this sample may be carry-over from other donors' samples. The CDR3 runs from the conserved cysteine through the conserved F or W. A D gene is named only where the DNA matches it firmly. The listing skips clone size in some rows; elsewhere it reads once, few, many or a size class.

J: TRBJ2-6
length: 20
size: .
D: .
V: TRBV21-1
CDR3: CASSKLPTAREGSGANVLTF
DNA: TGTGCCAGCAGCAAACTCCCGACCGCCAGGGAGGGCTCTGGGGCCAACGTCCTGACTTTC

J: TRBJ2-1
length: 17
size: .
D: .
V: TRBV27
CDR3: CASSLYWSLSSYNEQFF
DNA: TGTGCCAGCAGTTTATATTGGTCGTTAAGCTCCTACAATGAGCAGTTCTTC

J: TRBJ2-4
length: 12
size: .
D: .
V: TRBV29-1
CDR3: CSGSSPLGIQYF
DNA: TGCAGCGGATCGTCCCCGTTAGGCATTCAGTACTTC

J: TRBJ2-2
length: 15
size: .
D: TRBD1
V: TRBV7-9
CDR3: CASSYGTGATGELFF
DNA: TGTGCCAGCAGCTATGGGACAGGGGCCACCGGGGAGCTGTTTTTT

J: TRBJ2-7
length: 14
size: .
D: .
V: TRBV9
CDR3: CASSDGDGTYEQYF
DNA: TGTGCCAGCAGCGATGGGGACGGGACCTACGAGCAGTACTTC

J: TRBJ2-2
length: 15
size: .
D: .
V: TRBV18
CDR3: CASSLLAGHTGELFF
DNA: TGTGCCAGCTCACTGTTGGCAGGGCACACCGGGGAGCTGTTTTTT

J: TRBJ2-3
length: 16
size: .
D: .
V: TRBV12-5
CDR3: CASGLGHSASTDTQYF
DNA: TGTGCTAGTGGTTTGGGGCACAGTGCTAGCACAGATACGCAGTATTTT

J: TRBJ1-5
length: 17
size: .
D: .
V: TRBV27
CDR3: CASRGGMGGSGNQPQHF
DNA: TGTGCCAGCAGGGGGGGGATGGGGGGCAGCGGCAATCAGCCCCAGCATTTT

J: TRBJ2-1
length: 14
size: .
D: .
V: TRBV5-1
CDR3: CASSPLSLRNEQFF
DNA: TGCGCCAGCAGCCCCCTCTCTTTACGGAATGAGCAGTTCTTC

J: TRBJ2-1
length: 15
size: once
D: .
V: TRBV27
CDR3: CASRPTGTAYNEQFF
DNA: TGTGCCAGCAGGCCTACCGGGACGGCATACAATGAGCAGTTCTTC

J: TRBJ1-1
length: 13
size: .
D: .
V: TRBV19
CDR3: CASSDGPNTEAFF
DNA: TGTGCCAGTAGTGACGGGCCGAACACTGAAGCTTTCTTT

J: TRBJ2-3
length: 16
size: .
D: TRBD2
V: TRBV28
CDR3: CASSQGLAGETDTQYF
DNA: TGTGCCAGCAGTCAAGGACTAGCGGGAGAAACAGATACGCAGTATTTT

J: TRBJ1-2
length: 10
size: .
D: TRBD1
V: TRBV29-1
CDR3: CSVPGQGATF
DNA: TGCAGCGTTCCCGGACAGGGCGCTACCTTC

J: TRBJ1-1
length: 15
size: few
D: .
V: TRBV4-1
CDR3: CASSRSSGGNTEAFF
DNA: TGCGCCAGCAGCCGCTCATCCGGGGGGAACACTGAAGCTTTCTTT

J: TRBJ1-3
length: 16
size: .
D: .
V: TRBV13
CDR3: CASSPGGAGIGNTIYF
DNA: TGTGCCAGCAGCCCCGGGGGAGCCGGAATTGGAAACACCATATATTTT

J: TRBJ2-5
length: 15
size: .
D: .
V: TRBV9
CDR3: CASSGGRPYQETQYF
DNA: TGTGCCAGCAGCGGGGGACGCCCGTACCAAGAGACCCAGTACTTC

J: TRBJ2-2
length: 13
size: .
D: .
V: TRBV9
CDR3: CASSFTTLGELFF
DNA: TGTGCCAGCAGCTTCACAACATTGGGGGAGCTGTTTTTT

J: TRBJ2-2
length: 16
size: .
D: TRBD2
V: TRBV5-1
CDR3: CASSLTSGREAGELFF
DNA: TGCGCCAGCAGCTTGACTAGCGGGAGGGAAGCCGGGGAGCTGTTTTTT

J: TRBJ2-7
length: 14
size: once
D: .
V: TRBV30
CDR3: CAWSVKMEGHEQYF
DNA: TGTGCCTGGAGTGTAAAGATGGAGGGCCACGAGCAGTACTTC

J: TRBJ2-7
length: 15
size: .
D: TRBD2
V: TRBV7-8
CDR3: CASSPLASGRNEQYF
DNA: TGTGCCAGCAGCCCGCTGGCTAGCGGGAGGAACGAGCAGTACTTC

J: TRBJ2-1
length: 15
size: .
D: .
V: TRBV7-8
CDR3: CASSLGDASYNEQFF
DNA: TGTGCCAGCAGCTTAGGGGACGCGTCTTACAATGAGCAGTTCTTC

J: TRBJ2-5
length: 18
size: .
D: .
V: TRBV9
CDR3: CASSAGASLGVEYETQYF
DNA: TGTGCCAGCAGCGCCGGAGCTTCCTTGGGCGTGGAATATGAGACCCAGTACTTC

J: TRBJ2-7
length: 16
size: .
D: TRBD2
V: TRBV28
CDR3: CASSFPQRGVTYEQYF
DNA: TGTGCCAGCAGTTTCCCCCAGCGGGGAGTAACCTACGAGCAGTACTTC

J: TRBJ2-7
length: 14
size: .
D: TRBD2
V: TRBV10-3
CDR3: CAIGRTAGGYEQYF
DNA: TGTGCCATCGGCCGTACAGCGGGAGGGTACGAGCAGTACTTC

J: TRBJ2-7
length: 12
size: .
D: .
V: TRBV7-8
CDR3: CASSSIGYEQYF
DNA: TGTGCCAGCAGTTCAATCGGATACGAGCAGTACTTC

J: TRBJ2-7
length: 15
size: .
D: TRBD2
V: TRBV6-5
CDR3: CASSANGGGYYEQYF
DNA: TGTGCCAGCAGCGCGAACGGCGGGGGGTACTACGAGCAGTACTTC

J: TRBJ2-1
length: 14
size: .
D: .
V: TRBV7-8
CDR3: CASSLEVLLNEQFF
DNA: TGTGCCAGCAGCTTAGAAGTACTCCTCAATGAGCAGTTCTTC

J: TRBJ2-7
length: 13
size: .
D: .
V: TRBV2
CDR3: CASTDGLSYEQYF
DNA: TGTGCCAGCACGGACGGGCTTTCCTACGAGCAGTACTTC

J: TRBJ1-5
length: 15
size: .
D: .
V: TRBV6-1
CDR3: CASSPEGGMRQPQHF
DNA: TGTGCCAGCAGCCCCGAAGGAGGGATGAGGCAGCCCCAGCATTTT

J: TRBJ2-7
length: 15
size: .
D: .
V: TRBV10-3
CDR3: CAISDPPGHTGEQYF
DNA: TGTGCCATCAGCGACCCGCCGGGACATACGGGCGAGCAGTACTTC

J: TRBJ1-3
length: 15
size: .
D: .
V: TRBV28
CDR3: CASSPKGISGNTIYF
DNA: TGTGCCAGCAGTCCCAAGGGGATCTCTGGAAACACCATATATTTT

J: TRBJ2-7
length: 17
size: .
D: .
V: TRBV15
CDR3: CATSSTTRTGRAYEQYF
DNA: TGTGCCACCAGCAGCACAACCCGAACCGGACGGGCCTACGAGCAGTACTTC

J: TRBJ1-5
length: 16
size: .
D: TRBD1
V: TRBV25-1
CDR3: CASSEGTGRGNQPQHF
DNA: TGTGCCAGCAGTGAAGGGACAGGGCGCGGCAATCAGCCCCAGCATTTT

J: TRBJ2-2
length: 14
size: .
D: .
V: TRBV19
CDR3: CASSITPDTGELFF
DNA: TGTGCCAGTAGTATAACACCTGACACCGGGGAGCTGTTTTTT

J: TRBJ2-7
length: 15
size: .
D: TRBD1
V: TRBV15
CDR3: CATSRRPGQTYEQYF
DNA: TGTGCCACCAGCAGGAGACCGGGACAGACCTACGAGCAGTACTTC

J: TRBJ2-1
length: 15
size: .
D: TRBD2
V: TRBV29-1
CDR3: CSVEGGSSGYNEQFF
DNA: TGCAGCGTTGAGGGAGGGTCTAGCGGATACAATGAGCAGTTCTTC

J: TRBJ1-1
length: 15
size: .
D: .
V: TRBV10-2
CDR3: CASSDRKTPGYGAFF
DNA: TGCGCCAGCAGTGATCGAAAAACCCCTGGGTATGGAGCTTTCTTT

J: TRBJ1-5
length: 17
size: .
D: .
V: TRBV4-1
CDR3: CASSQVTGRSSNQPQHF
DNA: TGCGCCAGCAGCCAAGTCACGGGGAGGAGTAGCAATCAGCCCCAGCATTTT